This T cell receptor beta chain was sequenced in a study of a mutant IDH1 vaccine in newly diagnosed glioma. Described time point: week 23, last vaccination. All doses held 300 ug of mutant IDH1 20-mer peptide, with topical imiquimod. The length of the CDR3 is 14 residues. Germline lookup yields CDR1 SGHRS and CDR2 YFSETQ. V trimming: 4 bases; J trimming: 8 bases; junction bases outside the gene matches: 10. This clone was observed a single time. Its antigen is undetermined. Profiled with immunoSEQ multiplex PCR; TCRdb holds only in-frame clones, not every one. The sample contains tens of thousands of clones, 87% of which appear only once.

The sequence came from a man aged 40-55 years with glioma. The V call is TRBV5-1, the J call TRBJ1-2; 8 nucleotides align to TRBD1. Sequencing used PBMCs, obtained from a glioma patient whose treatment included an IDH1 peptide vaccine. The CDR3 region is CASSTGQGKEGYTF. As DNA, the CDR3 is TGCGCCAGCAGCACAGGACAGGGTAAGGAAGGCTACACCTTC.